The rows below give T cell receptor beta chains drawn from one sample of a study of blood T cell repertoires in COVID-19. Data came from immunoSEQ multiplex PCR; TCRdb stores just in-frame clones and leaves some out. The profile shows about 360,000 clones, 86% of them singletons. The sample was peripheral blood. These receptors all stem from a woman in her sixties or seventies with COVID-19, enrolled during active disease. The CDR3 runs from the conserved cysteine through the conserved F or W. The D gene is left open where the match is weak. The listing skips clone size in some rows; elsewhere it reads once, few, many or a size class.

D: NA
length: 14
size: NA
V: TRBV11-2
J: TRBJ1-2
CDR3: CASSPVLDSYGYTF
DNA: TGTGCCAGCAGCCCCGTTCTAGATTCTTATGGCTACACCTTC

D: NA
length: 14
size: NA
V: TRBV3-1/TRBV3-2
J: TRBJ1-6
CDR3: CASSHTGQDSPLHF
DNA: TGTGCCAGCAGCCATACGGGACAAGATTCACCCCTCCACTTT

D: NA
length: 11
size: NA
V: TRBV18
J: TRBJ2-3
CDR3: CASSPEDTQYF
DNA: TGTGCCAGCTCCCCAGAGGATACGCAGTATTTT

D: TRBD1
length: 16
size: NA
V: TRBV4-1
J: TRBJ1-1
CDR3: CASSQETGAVNTEAFF
DNA: TGCGCCAGCAGCCAAGAAACAGGGGCCGTGAACACTGAAGCTTTCTTT

D: TRBD2
length: 13
size: NA
V: TRBV10-3
J: TRBJ2-4
CDR3: CASREGSKNIQYF
DNA: TGTGCCTCCCGGGAGGGGTCCAAAAACATTCAGTACTTC

D: TRBD1
length: 14
size: NA
V: TRBV13
J: TRBJ1-1
CDR3: CASSKDRSNTEAFF
DNA: TGTGCCAGCAGCAAGGACAGGTCGAACACTGAAGCTTTCTTT

D: TRBD2
length: 16
size: NA
V: TRBV2
J: TRBJ2-2
CDR3: CASSEGPAGGFGELFF
DNA: TGTGCCAGCAGTGAGGGCCCAGCGGGGGGCTTCGGGGAGCTGTTTTTT

D: NA
length: 13
size: once
V: TRBV27
J: TRBJ1-2
CDR3: CASSRRGTGGYTF
DNA: TGTGCCAGCAGTCGACGGGGAACGGGTGGCTACACCTTC

D: NA
length: 15
size: NA
V: TRBV7-8
J: TRBJ1-4
CDR3: CASSLGRATNEKLFF
DNA: TGTGCCAGCAGCTTAGGCAGGGCAACTAATGAAAAACTGTTTTTT

D: NA
length: 13
size: NA
V: TRBV6-1
J: TRBJ1-5
CDR3: CASSDYSNQPQHF
DNA: TGTGCCAGCAGTGATTATAGCAATCAGCCCCAGCATTTT

D: NA
length: 15
size: NA
V: TRBV18
J: TRBJ1-1
CDR3: CASSPPEGWGTEAFF
DNA: TGTGCCAGCTCACCACCGGAGGGCTGGGGCACTGAAGCTTTCTTT

D: TRBD1
length: 17
size: NA
V: TRBV14
J: TRBJ2-3
CDR3: CASSQVWTGGATDTQYF
DNA: TGTGCCAGCAGCCAAGTCTGGACAGGGGGCGCGACAGATACGCAGTATTTT

D: TRBD2
length: 14
size: NA
V: TRBV6-5
J: TRBJ2-7
CDR3: CAFRGGLSVYEQYF
DNA: TGTGCCTTTCGGGGGGGACTCTCTGTTTACGAGCAGTACTTC

D: NA
length: 10
size: once
V: TRBV6-2/TRBV6-3
J: TRBJ1-2
CDR3: CASSYRGFTF
DNA: TGTGCCAGCAGTTACCGAGGATTTACCTTC

D: TRBD2
length: 14
size: NA
V: TRBV6-6
J: TRBJ2-3
CDR3: CASSPGTSGGPQYF
DNA: TGTGCCAGCAGCCCCGGGACTAGCGGGGGGCCGCAGTATTTT

D: NA
length: 13
size: NA
V: TRBV9
J: TRBJ2-3
CDR3: CASSVGFRDTQYF
DNA: TGTGCCAGCAGCGTAGGTTTCCGTGATACGCAGTATTTT

D: TRBD2
length: 17
size: NA
V: TRBV9
J: TRBJ2-2
CDR3: CASSVAGAGALTGELFF
DNA: TGTGCCAGCAGCGTAGCGGGAGCGGGGGCCCTTACCGGGGAGCTGTTTTTT

D: TRBD1
length: 15
size: NA
V: TRBV9
J: TRBJ1-5
CDR3: CASSTSGGAGQPQHF
DNA: TGTGCCAGCAGCACCTCAGGGGGCGCGGGTCAGCCCCAGCATTTT

D: NA
length: 17
size: NA
V: TRBV7-2
J: TRBJ2-3
CDR3: CASSPARVLDLTDTQYF
DNA: TGTGCCAGCAGCCCCGCCCGGGTCCTCGATCTAACAGATACGCAGTATTTT

D: TRBD2
length: 16
size: NA
V: TRBV4-1
J: TRBJ2-3
CDR3: CASSHWGLVDSDTQYF
DNA: TGCGCCAGCAGCCACTGGGGACTAGTGGATTCAGATACGCAGTATTTT

D: TRBD1
length: 12
size: NA
V: TRBV24-1
J: TRBJ2-7
CDR3: CATTGQLYEQYF
DNA: TGTGCCACCACGGGACAGCTCTACGAGCAGTACTTC

D: TRBD2
length: 18
size: NA
V: TRBV5-1
J: TRBJ2-5
CDR3: CASSLEGLAGGGQETQYF
DNA: TGCGCCAGCAGCTTGGAGGGGCTAGCGGGAGGGGGCCAAGAGACCCAGTACTTC

D: TRBD1
length: 13
size: NA
V: TRBV19
J: TRBJ1-1
CDR3: CASRSQGAAEAFF
DNA: TGTGCCAGTAGATCGCAGGGGGCTGCTGAAGCTTTCTTT

D: NA
length: 15
size: NA
V: TRBV11-2
J: TRBJ2-7
CDR3: CASSTTRGALYEQYF
DNA: TGTGCCAGCAGCACCACTCGGGGTGCCTTATACGAGCAGTACTTC

D: TRBD1
length: 15
size: few
V: TRBV30
J: TRBJ1-6
CDR3: CAWSKPGQGGPPLHF
DNA: TGTGCCTGGAGTAAACCGGGACAGGGCGGTCCACCCCTCCACTTT

D: NA
length: 15
size: NA
V: TRBV11-2
J: TRBJ1-2
CDR3: CASRLQGDTNYGYTF
DNA: TGTGCCAGCAGGCTACAGGGAGACACTAACTATGGCTACACCTTC

D: NA
length: 15
size: NA
V: TRBV18
J: TRBJ1-1
CDR3: CASSPPRLKNTEAFF
DNA: TGTGCCAGCTCACCACCGAGGTTAAAGAACACTGAAGCTTTCTTT

D: NA
length: 16
size: NA
V: TRBV5-1
J: TRBJ2-4
CDR3: CASSPLDRLSENIQYF
DNA: TGCGCCAGCAGCCCGCTGGACAGATTAAGTGAAAACATTCAGTACTTC

D: TRBD1
length: 17
size: NA
V: TRBV6-1
J: TRBJ1-4
CDR3: CASSGQQGARGNEKLFF
DNA: TGTGCCAGCAGTGGTCAACAGGGGGCGCGGGGTAATGAAAAACTGTTTTTT

D: TRBD1
length: 14
size: NA
V: TRBV18
J: TRBJ1-2
CDR3: CASSPTTGGDGYTF
DNA: TGTGCCAGCTCACCGACGACAGGGGGAGACGGCTACACCTTC

D: NA
length: 14
size: NA
V: TRBV4-2
J: TRBJ2-5
CDR3: CASSHSETEETQYF
DNA: TGTGCCAGCAGCCATAGCGAGACCGAAGAGACCCAGTACTTC

D: NA
length: 16
size: NA
V: TRBV6-1
J: TRBJ1-6
CDR3: CASSEALRGLGSPLHF
DNA: TGTGCCAGCAGTGAAGCGCTTCGGGGGTTGGGTTCACCCCTCCACTTT

D: TRBD2
length: 15
size: NA
V: TRBV24-1
J: TRBJ2-2
CDR3: CATSGPSGGAGELFF
DNA: TGTGCCACCAGTGGTCCTAGCGGGGGGGCCGGGGAGCTGTTTTTT

D: NA
length: 14
size: NA
V: TRBV29-1
J: TRBJ1-1
CDR3: CSALGRGLNTEAFF
DNA: TGCAGCGCCCTCGGGCGGGGGCTGAACACTGAAGCTTTCTTT

D: TRBD2
length: 13
size: few
V: TRBV6-5
J: TRBJ2-3
CDR3: CASSSLAGLTQYF
DNA: TGTGCCAGCAGTTCGCTAGCGGGACTTACGCAGTATTTT

D: TRBD2
length: 15
size: NA
V: TRBV14
J: TRBJ2-1
CDR3: CASSPSGGGYNEQFF
DNA: TGTGCCAGCAGCCCTAGCGGGGGGGGCTACAATGAGCAGTTCTTC

D: NA
length: 12
size: NA
V: TRBV6-6
J: TRBJ1-2
CDR3: CASRQTNYGYTF
DNA: TGTGCCAGTAGACAGACAAACTATGGCTACACCTTC

D: NA
length: 17
size: NA
V: TRBV27
J: TRBJ1-2
CDR3: CASSLTQRRDSFYGYTF
DNA: TGTGCCAGCAGTTTAACCCAGCGCCGGGACTCATTCTATGGCTACACCTTC

D: NA
length: 14
size: NA
V: TRBV5-1
J: TRBJ1-3
CDR3: CASSTGGSGNTIYF
DNA: TGCGCCAGCAGCACCGGGGGGTCTGGAAACACCATATATTTT

D: TRBD2
length: 15
size: NA
V: TRBV20-1
J: TRBJ2-7
CDR3: CSASTSGGFSYEQYF
DNA: TGCAGTGCTAGTACTAGCGGGGGATTCTCCTACGAGCAGTACTTC

D: NA
length: 13
size: few
V: TRBV12-3/TRBV12-4
J: TRBJ1-5
CDR3: CASSGGGRQPQHF
DNA: TGTGCCAGCAGTGGTGGGGGCAGGCAGCCCCAGCATTTT

D: TRBD1
length: 13
size: NA
V: TRBV6-5
J: TRBJ2-1
CDR3: CASSYRGLDEQFF
DNA: TGTGCCAGCAGTTATAGGGGGCTGGATGAGCAGTTCTTC

D: TRBD2
length: 14
size: NA
V: TRBV7-2
J: TRBJ2-5
CDR3: CASRNNRGGETQYF
DNA: TGTGCCAGCAGAAACAACCGGGGGGGAGAGACCCAGTACTTC

D: TRBD1
length: 18
size: NA
V: TRBV5-1
J: TRBJ2-6
CDR3: CASSWGDRGPSGANVLTF
DNA: TGCGCCAGCAGCTGGGGGGACAGGGGACCATCTGGGGCCAACGTCCTGACTTTC

D: NA
length: 10
size: NA
V: TRBV10-2
J: TRBJ2-2
CDR3: CASRGRELFF
DNA: TGCGCCAGTCGGGGAAGGGAGCTGTTTTTT

D: NA
length: 14
size: few
V: TRBV12-5
J: TRBJ1-2
CDR3: CASGRDPGDYGYTF
DNA: TGTGCTAGTGGTCGAGACCCGGGGGACTATGGCTACACCTTC

D: NA
length: 13
size: few
V: TRBV12-3/TRBV12-4
J: TRBJ1-1
CDR3: CASSFSNEVRAFF
DNA: TGTGCCAGCAGTTTTTCCAACGAGGTTCGGGCTTTCTTT

D: NA
length: 14
size: NA
V: TRBV9
J: TRBJ2-2
CDR3: CASSVSSSNGELFF
DNA: TGTGCCAGCAGCGTCTCTAGCTCCAACGGGGAGCTGTTTTTT

D: NA
length: 13
size: NA
V: TRBV6-6
J: TRBJ2-7
CDR3: CASSYAAPYEQYF
DNA: TGTGCCAGCAGTTACGCGGCACCCTACGAGCAGTACTTC

D: NA
length: 12
size: NA
V: TRBV6-2/TRBV6-3
J: TRBJ1-5
CDR3: CASSYAGESQHF
DNA: TGTGCCAGCAGTTACGCCGGGGAGTCCCAGCATTTT

D: NA
length: 20
size: once
V: TRBV30
J: TRBJ2-5
CDR3: CAWRPNLILGGGAHKETQYF
DNA: TGTGCCTGGAGGCCCAATCTGATCTTGGGCGGGGGCGCGCACAAAGAGACCCAGTACTTC

D: TRBD1
length: 16
size: few
V: TRBV13
J: TRBJ2-7
CDR3: CASSKNSRDRGGEQYF
DNA: TGTGCCAGCAGTAAGAATAGCCGGGACAGGGGAGGGGAGCAGTACTTC